This T cell receptor beta chain was sequenced for a study of blood T cells in healthy people across ages. CDR3 length: 12 residues. Germline V gene data show CDR1 as MNHNS and CDR2 as SASEGT. Primed by a sample-barcoded 5' primer and a J-beta primer mix, a second PCR proceeded for 7 to 11 cycles. TCRdb called the 5' RACE reads again in MiXCR, with one record for every CDR3 protein. The repertoire holds over 1,200,000 distinct CDR3 sequences, with approximately 59% as singletons. The V gene is TRBV6-1, the J gene TRBJ2-2; no clear D. The source of this sequence is a young man in good health. The sample taken for sequencing was blood. The CDR3 here is CVSFFYTGELFF. For the CDR3, the DNA is TGTGTCAGTTTTTTTTACACCGGGGAGCTGTTTTTT.